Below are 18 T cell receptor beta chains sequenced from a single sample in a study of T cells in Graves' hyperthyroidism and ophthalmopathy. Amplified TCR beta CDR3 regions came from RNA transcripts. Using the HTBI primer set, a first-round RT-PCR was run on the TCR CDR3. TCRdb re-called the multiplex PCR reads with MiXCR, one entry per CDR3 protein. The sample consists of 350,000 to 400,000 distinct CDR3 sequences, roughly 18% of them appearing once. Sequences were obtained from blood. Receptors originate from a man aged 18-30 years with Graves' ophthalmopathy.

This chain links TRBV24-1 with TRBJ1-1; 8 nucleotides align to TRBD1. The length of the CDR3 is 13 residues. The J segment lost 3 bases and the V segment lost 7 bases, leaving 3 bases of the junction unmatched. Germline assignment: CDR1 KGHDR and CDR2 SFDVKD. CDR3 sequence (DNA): TGTGCCACCAGGGACAGGGAGGACACTGAAGCTTTCTTT. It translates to CATRDREDTEAFF.

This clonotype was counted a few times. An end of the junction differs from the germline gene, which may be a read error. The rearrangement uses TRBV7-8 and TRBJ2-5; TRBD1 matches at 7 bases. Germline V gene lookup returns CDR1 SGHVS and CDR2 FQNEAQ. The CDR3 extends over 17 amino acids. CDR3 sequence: CASSVAPWTGRGETQYF. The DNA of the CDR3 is TGTGCCAGCAGCGTAGCCCCCTGGACAGGAAGAGGAGAGACCCAGTACTTC. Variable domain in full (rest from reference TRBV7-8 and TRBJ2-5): GAGVSQSPRYKVAKRGQDVALRCDPISGHVSLFWYQQALGQGPEFLTYFQNEAQLDKSGLPSDRFFAERPEGSVSTLKIQRTQQEDSAVYLCASSVAPWTGRGETQYFGPGTRLLVL.

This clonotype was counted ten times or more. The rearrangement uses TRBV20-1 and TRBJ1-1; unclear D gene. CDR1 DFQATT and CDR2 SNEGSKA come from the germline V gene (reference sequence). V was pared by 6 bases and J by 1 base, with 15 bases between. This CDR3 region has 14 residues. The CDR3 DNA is TGCAGTGCAGCTTTGGCAACTCGGAACACTGAAGCTTTCTTT. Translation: CSAALATRNTEAFF.

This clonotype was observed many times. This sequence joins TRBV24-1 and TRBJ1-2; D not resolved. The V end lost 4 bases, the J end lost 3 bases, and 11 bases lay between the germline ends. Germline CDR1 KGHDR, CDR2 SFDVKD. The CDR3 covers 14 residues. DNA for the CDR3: TGTGCCACCAGTGACCCGGACGGCTACTATGGCTACACCTTC. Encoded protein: CATSDPDGYYGYTF.

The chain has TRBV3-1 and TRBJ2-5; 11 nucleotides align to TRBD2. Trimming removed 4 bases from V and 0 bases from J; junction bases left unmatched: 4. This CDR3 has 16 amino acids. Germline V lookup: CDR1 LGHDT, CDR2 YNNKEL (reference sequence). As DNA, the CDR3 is TGTGCCAGCAGCCGCCCGGGACTAGCGGACCAAGAGACCCAGTACTTC. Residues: CASSRPGLADQETQYF.

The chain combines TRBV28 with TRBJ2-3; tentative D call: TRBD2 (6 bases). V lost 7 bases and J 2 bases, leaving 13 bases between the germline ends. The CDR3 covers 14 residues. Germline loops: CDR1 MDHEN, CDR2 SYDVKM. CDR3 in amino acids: CASKPGTSTDTQYF. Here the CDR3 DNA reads TGTGCCAGCAAACCGGGGACTTCCACAGATACGCAGTATTTT.

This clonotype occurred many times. The CDR3: CASTNGGAYEQYF. In DNA, the CDR3 is TGTGCCAGCACAAACGGGGGGGCCTACGAGCAGTACTTC. The chain combines TRBV6-1 with TRBJ2-7; 8 bases agree with TRBD2. The CDR3 runs to 13 residues. Looked up from germline, CDR1 is MNHNS and CDR2 is SASEGT. V was pared by 7 bases and J by 2 bases, with 4 bases of the junction left unmatched.

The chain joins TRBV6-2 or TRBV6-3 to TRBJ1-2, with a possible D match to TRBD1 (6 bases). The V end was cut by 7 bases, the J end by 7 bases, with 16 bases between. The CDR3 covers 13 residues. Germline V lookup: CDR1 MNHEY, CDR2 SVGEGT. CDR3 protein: CASKRGGGLGYTF. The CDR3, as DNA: TGTGCCAGCAAGAGGGGGGGAGGTCTTGGCTACACCTTC.

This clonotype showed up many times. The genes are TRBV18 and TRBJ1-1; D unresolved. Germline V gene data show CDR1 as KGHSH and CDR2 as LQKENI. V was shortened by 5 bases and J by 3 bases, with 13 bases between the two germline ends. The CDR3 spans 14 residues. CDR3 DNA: TGTGCCAGCTCAGCGGATTGGAGGGACACTGAAGCTTTCTTT. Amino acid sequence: CASSADWRDTEAFF.

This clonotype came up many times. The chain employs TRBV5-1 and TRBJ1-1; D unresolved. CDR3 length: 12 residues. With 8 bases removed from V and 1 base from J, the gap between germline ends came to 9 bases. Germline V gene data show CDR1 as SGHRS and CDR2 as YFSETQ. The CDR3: CASSSPNTEAFF. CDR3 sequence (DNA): TGCGCCAGTTCTTCTCCGAACACTGAAGCTTTCTTT.

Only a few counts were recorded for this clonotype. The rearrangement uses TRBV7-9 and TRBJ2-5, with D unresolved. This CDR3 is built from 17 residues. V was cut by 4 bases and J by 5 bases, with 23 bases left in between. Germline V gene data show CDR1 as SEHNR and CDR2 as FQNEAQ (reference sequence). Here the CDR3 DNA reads TGTGCCAGCAGCTCCCCCCTATCTAGAGGTCTTGGGGAGACCCAGTACTTC. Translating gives CASSSPLSRGLGETQYF.

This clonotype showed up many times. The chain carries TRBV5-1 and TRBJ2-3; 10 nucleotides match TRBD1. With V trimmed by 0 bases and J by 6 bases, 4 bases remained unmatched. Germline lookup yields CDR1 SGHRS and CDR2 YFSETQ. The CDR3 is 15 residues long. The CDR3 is CASSLAEDRGDTQYF. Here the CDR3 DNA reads TGCGCCAGCAGCTTGGCAGAGGACAGGGGGGATACGCAGTATTTT.

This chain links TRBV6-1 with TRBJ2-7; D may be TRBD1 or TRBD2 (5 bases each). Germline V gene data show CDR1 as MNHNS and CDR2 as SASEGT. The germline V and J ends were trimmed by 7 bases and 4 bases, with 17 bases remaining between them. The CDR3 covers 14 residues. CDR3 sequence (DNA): TGTGCCAGCACCTCGGGGCCCCGTCTTTACGAGCAGTACTTC. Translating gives CASTSGPRLYEQYF.

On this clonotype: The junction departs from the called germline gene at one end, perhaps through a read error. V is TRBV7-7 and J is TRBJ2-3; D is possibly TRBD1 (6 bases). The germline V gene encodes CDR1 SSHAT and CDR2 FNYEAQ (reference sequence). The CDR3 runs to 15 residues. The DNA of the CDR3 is TGTGCTAGCAGCTTAGGACAGTTTGTCACAGATACGCAGTATTTT. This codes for CASSLGQFVTDTQYF. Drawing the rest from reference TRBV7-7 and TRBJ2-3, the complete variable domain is GAGVSQSPRYKVTKRGQDVTLRCDPISSHATLYWYQQALGQGPEFLTYFNYEAQPDKSGLPSDRFSAERPEGSISTLTIQRTEQRDSAMYRCASSLGQFVTDTQYFGPGTRLTVL.

This chain's CDR3 is CSARDQGQNTEAFF. The CDR3 DNA follows: TGCAGTGCTAGAGATCAGGGACAAAACACTGAAGCTTTCTTT. The V gene is TRBV20-1, the J gene TRBJ1-1; TRBD1 is a possible D gene (6 bases). V lost 0 bases, J lost 2 bases, and 10 bases lay in between. CDR1 DFQATT and CDR2 SNEGSKA come from the germline V gene (reference sequence). The CDR3 is 14 amino acids.

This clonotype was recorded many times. In nucleotides, the CDR3 is TGTGCCAGCAGCGAAATTAATCGGTATGGCTACACCTTC. Protein sequence: CASSEINRYGYTF. This chain uses TRBV11-2 with TRBJ1-2; D gene unclear. The length of the CDR3 is 13 residues. Trimming took 5 bases from V and 5 from J, leaving 12 bases between them. Germline V gives CDR1 SGHAT, CDR2 FQNNGV.

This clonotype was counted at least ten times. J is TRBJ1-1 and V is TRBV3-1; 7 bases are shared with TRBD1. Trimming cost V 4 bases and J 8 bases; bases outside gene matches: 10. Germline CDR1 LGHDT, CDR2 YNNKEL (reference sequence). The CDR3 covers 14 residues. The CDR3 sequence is CASSLLSPGQEAFF. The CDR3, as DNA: TGTGCCAGCAGCCTCCTGAGCCCGGGACAGGAAGCTTTCTTT.

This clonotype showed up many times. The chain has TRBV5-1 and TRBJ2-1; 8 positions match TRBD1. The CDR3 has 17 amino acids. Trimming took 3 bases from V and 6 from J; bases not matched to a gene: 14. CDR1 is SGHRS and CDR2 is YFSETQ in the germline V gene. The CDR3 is CASSYGQGKLLSNEQFF. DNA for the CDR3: TGCGCCAGCAGCTACGGACAGGGTAAACTTCTCAGCAATGAGCAGTTCTTC.